This is a list of T cell receptor beta chains from one sample in a study of beta chain features in type 1 diabetes. Libraries were prepared by immunoSEQ multiplex PCR; TCRdb keeps only in-frame clonotypes and omits some of them. This sample has under 850,000 clones, with roughly 13% found just once. The specimen sequenced was naive CD4+ T cells from blood. The source is a man between 18 and 29 years old with type 1 diabetes. CDR3s include the opening cysteine and the closing phenylalanine or tryptophan. The D gene is left open where the match is weak. Expanded clones are given a class, and other clones once, few, many or no size at all.

J gene: TRBJ2-1
clone size: few
D gene: TRBD1
V gene: TRBV10-3
CDR3 protein: CAISTGGESFQFF
CDR3 DNA: TGTGCCATCAGTACAGGGGGCGAAAGTTTCCAGTTCTTC

J gene: TRBJ2-5
clone size: NA
D gene: NA
V gene: TRBV5-1
CDR3 protein: CASSLGALVGQETQYF
CDR3 DNA: TGCGCCAGCAGCTTGGGCGCCTTAGTGGGGCAAGAGACCCAGTACTTC

J gene: TRBJ2-5
clone size: NA
D gene: NA
V gene: TRBV7-2
CDR3 protein: CASSFGPRETQYF
CDR3 DNA: TGTGCCAGCAGCTTCGGCCCCCGGGAGACCCAGTACTTC

J gene: TRBJ1-1
clone size: few
D gene: TRBD1
V gene: TRBV30
CDR3 protein: CAWRAPQTGAAEAFF
CDR3 DNA: TGTGCCTGGAGGGCCCCACAAACAGGGGCTGCTGAAGCTTTCTTT

J gene: TRBJ2-1
clone size: NA
D gene: NA
V gene: TRBV6-1
CDR3 protein: CASSGLLALPSYNEQFF
CDR3 DNA: TGTGCCAGCAGTGGGCTACTAGCTCTACCCTCCTACAATGAGCAGTTCTTC

J gene: TRBJ2-7
clone size: few
D gene: TRBD1
V gene: TRBV6-5
CDR3 protein: CASSYAMTGESYEQYF
CDR3 DNA: TGTGCCAGCAGTTACGCAATGACAGGGGAGTCGTACGAGCAGTACTTC

J gene: TRBJ2-7
clone size: NA
D gene: NA
V gene: TRBV7-2
CDR3 protein: CASRSAGAHEQYF
CDR3 DNA: TGTGCCTCTCGGTCGGCGGGGGCCCACGAGCAGTACTTC

J gene: TRBJ2-7
clone size: few
D gene: NA
V gene: TRBV30
CDR3 protein: CAWSGGQSLPYEQYF
CDR3 DNA: TGTGCCTGGAGCGGGGGACAGTCGCTTCCCTACGAGCAGTACTTC

J gene: TRBJ2-7
clone size: NA
D gene: NA
V gene: TRBV10-3
CDR3 protein: CAISESSRVGQASVANEQYF
CDR3 DNA: TGTGCCATCAGTGAGTCAAGTAGGGTAGGCCAAGCGTCCGTGGCTAATGAGCAGTACTTC

J gene: TRBJ1-5
clone size: few
D gene: TRBD1
V gene: TRBV7-9
CDR3 protein: CASSGQAPSQPQHF
CDR3 DNA: TGTGCCAGCAGCGGACAGGCCCCGAGTCAGCCCCAGCATTTT

J gene: TRBJ1-3
clone size: NA
D gene: NA
V gene: TRBV10-2
CDR3 protein: CASSESGSSGNTIYF
CDR3 DNA: TGCGCCAGCAGTGAGTCGGGCAGCTCTGGAAACACCATATATTTT

J gene: TRBJ2-7
clone size: few
D gene: NA
V gene: TRBV7-9
CDR3 protein: CASSLGTVYEQYF
CDR3 DNA: TGTGCCAGCAGCTTAGGGACAGTTTACGAGCAGTACTTC

J gene: TRBJ1-2
clone size: few
D gene: NA
V gene: TRBV30
CDR3 protein: CAWSVQETHTF
CDR3 DNA: TGTGCCTGGAGTGTACAGGAGACGCACACCTTC

J gene: TRBJ1-5
clone size: few
D gene: NA
V gene: TRBV6-1
CDR3 protein: CASTEGLNQPQHF
CDR3 DNA: TGTGCCAGCACCGAGGGATTGAATCAGCCCCAGCATTTT

J gene: TRBJ1-2
clone size: NA
D gene: NA
V gene: TRBV29-1
CDR3 protein: CSVEQGYGYTF
CDR3 DNA: TGCAGCGTTGAACAGGGCTATGGCTACACCTTC

J gene: TRBJ1-1
clone size: few
D gene: NA
V gene: TRBV7-9
CDR3 protein: CASSPEGNTEAFF
CDR3 DNA: TGTGCCAGCAGCCCGGAGGGGAACACTGAAGCTTTCTTT

J gene: TRBJ1-4
clone size: few
D gene: NA
V gene: TRBV15
CDR3 protein: CATSRDSGKGEKLFF
CDR3 DNA: TGTGCCACCAGCAGAGACTCAGGGAAAGGTGAAAAACTGTTTTTT

J gene: TRBJ1-5
clone size: NA
D gene: NA
V gene: TRBV7-8
CDR3 protein: CASSDSGTAVHQPQHF
CDR3 DNA: TGTGCCAGCAGCGACTCCGGGACCGCCGTGCATCAGCCCCAGCATTTT

J gene: TRBJ1-2
clone size: NA
D gene: TRBD1
V gene: TRBV30
CDR3 protein: CAWSGTGGIRGYTF
CDR3 DNA: TGTGCCTGGAGTGGGACAGGGGGTATAAGAGGCTACACCTTC

J gene: TRBJ2-1
clone size: few
D gene: TRBD1
V gene: TRBV7-8
CDR3 protein: CASSLWGQSAYNEQFF
CDR3 DNA: TGTGCCAGCAGCTTATGGGGACAGTCGGCCTACAATGAGCAGTTCTTC

J gene: TRBJ1-5
clone size: few
D gene: TRBD1
V gene: TRBV4-1
CDR3 protein: CASSHPTGASRGNQPQHF
CDR3 DNA: TGCGCCAGCAGCCACCCGACAGGGGCCTCTCGAGGCAATCAGCCCCAGCATTTT

J gene: TRBJ2-5
clone size: NA
D gene: NA
V gene: TRBV5-1
CDR3 protein: CASSLVQRETQYF
CDR3 DNA: TGCGCCAGCAGCTTGGTACAGCGAGAGACCCAGTACTTC

J gene: TRBJ2-1
clone size: NA
D gene: NA
V gene: TRBV9
CDR3 protein: CASSVGTYNEQFF
CDR3 DNA: TGTGCCAGCAGCGTAGGGACCTACAATGAGCAGTTCTTC

J gene: TRBJ1-6
clone size: NA
D gene: TRBD1
V gene: TRBV7-8
CDR3 protein: CASRAGTGSSYNSPLHF
CDR3 DNA: TGTGCCAGCAGGGCCGGGACAGGGAGCTCCTATAATTCACCCCTCCACTTT

J gene: TRBJ2-1
clone size: few
D gene: TRBD2
V gene: TRBV30
CDR3 protein: CAWGLGGDNEQFF
CDR3 DNA: TGTGCCTGGGGACTAGGCGGGGACAATGAGCAGTTCTTC

J gene: TRBJ1-1
clone size: few
D gene: NA
V gene: TRBV30
CDR3 protein: CAWSPGTRGTEAFF
CDR3 DNA: TGTGCCTGGAGTCCAGGTACTCGGGGCACTGAAGCTTTCTTT

J gene: TRBJ2-3
clone size: NA
D gene: NA
V gene: TRBV2
CDR3 protein: CASSKGPSDTQYF
CDR3 DNA: TGTGCCAGCAGCAAAGGGCCCTCAGATACGCAGTATTTT

J gene: TRBJ2-7
clone size: NA
D gene: TRBD1
V gene: TRBV4-1
CDR3 protein: CASSQDDRGPSGYEQYF
CDR3 DNA: TGCGCCAGCAGCCAAGACGACAGGGGCCCGTCGGGGTACGAGCAGTACTTC

J gene: TRBJ2-1
clone size: few
D gene: NA
V gene: TRBV7-3
CDR3 protein: CASSQGRGPYNEQFF
CDR3 DNA: TGTGCCAGCAGCCAGGGACGGGGGCCGTACAATGAGCAGTTCTTC

J gene: TRBJ1-1
clone size: few
D gene: NA
V gene: TRBV20-1
CDR3 protein: CSAFPNTEAFF
CDR3 DNA: TGCAGTGCTTTCCCGAACACTGAAGCTTTCTTT

J gene: TRBJ2-1
clone size: few
D gene: TRBD2
V gene: TRBV7-2
CDR3 protein: CASSLGGIPYNEQFF
CDR3 DNA: TGTGCCAGCAGCCTCGGGGGGATCCCCTACAATGAGCAGTTCTTC

J gene: TRBJ2-7
clone size: few
D gene: NA
V gene: TRBV15
CDR3 protein: CATSGQQVKRNEQYF
CDR3 DNA: TGTGCCACCAGCGGACAACAGGTGAAGAGGAACGAGCAGTACTTC

J gene: TRBJ1-5
clone size: NA
D gene: NA
V gene: TRBV27
CDR3 protein: CASSTSGGTQHF
CDR3 DNA: TGTGCCAGCAGTACGTCTGGGGGGACCCAGCATTTT

J gene: TRBJ1-2
clone size: NA
D gene: NA
V gene: TRBV6-5
CDR3 protein: CASSLGNPRDYGYTF
CDR3 DNA: TGTGCCAGCAGTCTAGGGAACCCGAGGGACTATGGCTACACCTTC

J gene: TRBJ2-4
clone size: NA
D gene: NA
V gene: TRBV15
CDR3 protein: CATSRDLGSPRENIQYF
CDR3 DNA: TGTGCCACCAGCAGAGACCTCGGTAGCCCGAGGGAAAACATTCAGTACTTC

J gene: TRBJ2-5
clone size: NA
D gene: TRBD2
V gene: TRBV29-1
CDR3 protein: CSVASGGARGETQYF
CDR3 DNA: TGCAGCGTCGCTAGCGGGGGGGCCCGTGGAGAGACCCAGTACTTC

J gene: TRBJ2-7
clone size: NA
D gene: NA
V gene: TRBV11-3
CDR3 protein: CASSLGQGVYEQYF
CDR3 DNA: TGTGCCAGCAGCCTTGGGCAGGGTGTCTACGAGCAGTACTTC

J gene: TRBJ2-6
clone size: NA
D gene: NA
V gene: TRBV18
CDR3 protein: CASSPVKGMNSGANVLTF
CDR3 DNA: TGTGCCAGCTCACCAGTGAAGGGCATGAACTCTGGGGCCAACGTCCTGACTTTC

J gene: TRBJ1-6
clone size: once
D gene: NA
V gene: TRBV19
CDR3 protein: CASSIGDVNSPLHF
CDR3 DNA: TGTGCCAGTAGTATAGGGGACGTTAATTCACCCCTCCACTTT

J gene: TRBJ2-1
clone size: NA
D gene: NA
V gene: TRBV9
CDR3 protein: CASSVRTSEGNEQFF
CDR3 DNA: TGTGCCAGCAGCGTAAGGACCTCCGAGGGCAATGAGCAGTTCTTC

J gene: TRBJ2-7
clone size: few
D gene: TRBD1
V gene: TRBV19
CDR3 protein: CASSVGQGHEQYF
CDR3 DNA: TGTGCCAGTAGTGTCGGACAGGGCCACGAGCAGTACTTC

J gene: TRBJ1-5
clone size: few
D gene: TRBD1
V gene: TRBV18
CDR3 protein: CASSPGTANQPQHF
CDR3 DNA: TGTGCCAGCTCCCCAGGGACAGCCAATCAGCCCCAGCATTTT

J gene: TRBJ1-2
clone size: NA
D gene: NA
V gene: TRBV5-1
CDR3 protein: CASSSQWGDNYGYTF
CDR3 DNA: TGCGCCAGCAGCTCCCAATGGGGGGATAACTATGGCTACACCTTC

J gene: TRBJ1-1
clone size: NA
D gene: NA
V gene: TRBV7-9
CDR3 protein: CASSLDHSPGGTEAFF
CDR3 DNA: TGTGCCAGCAGCTTAGACCACAGTCCGGGGGGCACTGAAGCTTTCTTT

J gene: TRBJ2-5
clone size: NA
D gene: NA
V gene: TRBV21-1
CDR3 protein: CASSKRPRGGPRETQYF
CDR3 DNA: TGTGCCAGCAGCAAAAGGCCCCGGGGCGGACCCCGAGAGACCCAGTACTTC

J gene: TRBJ2-1
clone size: NA
D gene: NA
V gene: TRBV14
CDR3 protein: CASSQGLFAGNEQFF
CDR3 DNA: TGTGCCAGCAGCCAAGGGTTATTCGCGGGCAATGAGCAGTTCTTC